Listed below are T cell receptor beta chains from one sample, sequenced in a study of blood T cells in healthy people across ages. One entry per CDR3 protein results from TCRdb running MiXCR on the 5' RACE reads. The sample carries about 640,000 distinct CDR3 sequences, around three fifths recorded once. Sequenced input: blood. These receptors all stem from a man aged 55 to 70 in good health. Both conserved end residues are part of each CDR3. The order of the fields is J gene, V gene, D gene, clone size, CDR3 DNA, CDR3 protein. D genes are given only for firm matches. A clone size is listed for some rows: how often the clone was seen (once, few, many), or a class if it is expanded.

>TRBJ2-3|TRBV4-1|NA|NA
TGCGCCAGCAGCCAAGCGAACCGGGTCATGGGCCGTAGTACGCAGTATTTT
CASSQANRVMGRSTQYF
>TRBJ1-1|TRBV7-9|NA|NA
TGTGCCAGCAGCTTAGGGGGAGGGGGGGCGAACACTGAAGCTTTCTTT
CASSLGGGGANTEAFF
>TRBJ2-7|TRBV6-2/TRBV6-3|NA|once
TGTGCCTGCAGTTACGGGACGGCCTACGAGCAGTACTTC
CACSYGTAYEQYF
>TRBJ1-2|TRBV20-1|NA|few
TGCAGTGCTAGCCGGGGCGCGGGCTATGGCTACACCTTC
CSASRGAGYGYTF
>TRBJ2-3|TRBV7-9|NA|NA
TGTGCCAGCAGCTTATCGACGGCGGGAGATACGCAGTATTTT
CASSLSTAGDTQYF
>TRBJ2-3|TRBV5-1|NA|NA
TGCGCCAGCAGCTTGGGTCCAGCGGATACGCAGTATTTT
CASSLGPADTQYF
>TRBJ2-5|TRBV7-2|TRBD2|few
TGTGCCAGCAGCTCCTCGGGGACTAGCCGAGAGACCCAGTACTTC
CASSSSGTSRETQYF
>TRBJ2-7|TRBV20-1|TRBD1|NA
TGCAGGGCCCAGGACAGGGACTACGAGCAGTACTTC
CRAQDRDYEQYF
>TRBJ2-1|TRBV5-1|TRBD2|NA
TGCGCCAGCAGCTTGGCCAGACTAGCGGGGGGATCCTCCTACAATGAGCAGTTCTTC
CASSLARLAGGSSYNEQFF
>TRBJ2-7|TRBV12-3/TRBV12-4|NA|NA
TGTGCCAGCAGGGGACCAGTAGCGGACGAGCAGTACTTC
CASRGPVADEQYF
>TRBJ2-1|TRBV4-1|NA|NA
TGCGCCAGCAGCCAAGACTCCAAGGGTCTCGGGCCCCGCAATGAGCAGTTCTTC
CASSQDSKGLGPRNEQFF
>TRBJ2-5|TRBV6-5|NA|NA
TGTGCCAGCAGTGGTGAGCCTATTCAAGAGACCCAGTACTTC
CASSGEPIQETQYF
>TRBJ2-1|TRBV3-1|NA|few
TGTGCCAGCAGCCAAGAGGCCCGCAGTCTCGATGAGCAGTTCTTC
CASSQEARSLDEQFF
>TRBJ2-1|TRBV25-1|NA|NA
TGTGCCAGCAGTGATTTGCAGCCGTACAATGAGCAGTTCTTC
CASSDLQPYNEQFF
>TRBJ2-3|TRBV2|NA|NA
TGTGCCAGCAATGTTGGTAGCACAGATACGCAGTATTTT
CASNVGSTDTQYF
>TRBJ2-7|TRBV20-1|NA|few
TGCAGTGCTAACAACCACGGATACGAGCAGTACTTC
CSANNHGYEQYF
>TRBJ2-5|TRBV20-1|NA|NA
TGCAGTGCTAGGGCGGTGGGAACTAAGCAAGGGACCCAGTACTTC
CSARAVGTKQGTQYF
>TRBJ2-3|TRBV12-3/TRBV12-4|NA|NA
TGTGCCAGCACCCGGACAGTCGTACCAGATACGCAGTATTTT
CASTRTVVPDTQYF
>TRBJ2-5|TRBV7-9|NA|NA
TGTGCCAGCAGCGACGCAGTCCAAGAGACCCAGTACTTC
CASSDAVQETQYF
>TRBJ2-1|TRBV4-1|NA|NA
TGCGCCAGCAGCCAACCCACGGACGCCTACAATGAGCAGTTCTTC
CASSQPTDAYNEQFF
>TRBJ2-5|TRBV15|NA|NA
TGTGCCACCAGCAGAGAGAGGGAGACCCAGTACTTC
CATSRERETQYF
>TRBJ2-5|TRBV20-1|TRBD2|NA
TGCAGTGCTGGGGAGGACGGGGCCGGGAGGGAGACCCAGTACTTC
CSAGEDGAGRETQYF
>TRBJ2-7|TRBV4-2|NA|few
TGTGCCAGCAGCCAAGATCAGGGCAGGGGTTACGAGCAGTACTTC
CASSQDQGRGYEQYF
>TRBJ1-5|TRBV5-6|TRBD1|NA
TGTGCCAGCAGCACTGGACAGGGGGCATCGAATCAGCCCCAGCATTTT
CASSTGQGASNQPQHF
>TRBJ1-2|TRBV7-9|NA|NA
TGTGCCAGCAGCTTAGTCCGGACGGATGGCTACACCTTC
CASSLVRTDGYTF
>TRBJ2-5|TRBV20-1|NA|NA
TGCAGTGCCCCCGCCCCGGGGGAGACCCAGTACTTC
CSAPAPGETQYF
>TRBJ1-2|TRBV12-3/TRBV12-4|NA|NA
TGTGCCAGCAGCCCGATTCTACATGGGGGCTACACCTTC
CASSPILHGGYTF
>TRBJ2-1|TRBV20-1|TRBD2|few
TGCAGTGCTGGGGGCCCGTCTAGCGGGGCCTACAATGAGCAGTTCTTC
CSAGGPSSGAYNEQFF
>TRBJ1-1|TRBV25-1|NA|NA
TGTGGCAGCAGTCAGGGCGCGGGCGGGAACACTGAAGCTTTCTTT
CGSSQGAGGNTEAFF
>TRBJ2-6|TRBV5-1|NA|few
TGCGCCAGCAGCTTGTCCGGGATGTCCTCCGGGGCCAACGTCCTGACTTTC
CASSLSGMSSGANVLTF
>TRBJ1-2|TRBV5-1|NA|once
TGCGCCAGCAGCTTGGGGCCTGCGGAGAACTATGGCTACACCTTC
CASSLGPAENYGYTF
>TRBJ2-5|TRBV10-3|NA|NA
TGTGCCATCAGTGAGTTAGGGTGGGAGACCCAGTACTTC
CAISELGWETQYF
>TRBJ1-5|TRBV7-2|NA|NA
TGTGCCAGCAGCTTAGACGGACAGTTGTATCAGCCCCAGCATTTT
CASSLDGQLYQPQHF
>TRBJ2-7|TRBV7-6|NA|few
TGTGCCAGCAGCTTAGACAGGCTTTGGGATGAGCAGTACTTC
CASSLDRLWDEQYF
>TRBJ2-7|TRBV7-2|NA|many
TGTGCCAGCAGCTTACAGGGCTGGGACTACGAGCAGTACTTC
CASSLQGWDYEQYF
>TRBJ2-3|TRBV4-1|NA|NA
TGCGCCAGCAGCCAAGTTCGGGGGGCGACAGATACGCAGTATTTT
CASSQVRGATDTQYF
>TRBJ2-1|TRBV29-1|NA|few
TGCAGCTCTGGACGGACTGCCGTTCCCAATGAGCAGTTCTTC
CSSGRTAVPNEQFF
>TRBJ1-2|TRBV5-1|NA|NA
TGCGCCAGCAGCTTGGCCGGGGGGCCGGAATATGGCTACACCTTC
CASSLAGGPEYGYTF
>TRBJ2-5|TRBV3-1|NA|NA
TGTGCCAGCAGCCAAGCAATAGGGAGGGAGACCCAGTACTTC
CASSQAIGRETQYF
>TRBJ1-1|TRBV4-2|NA|NA
TGTGCCAGCAGCCAGGGTCTAGCGCTAAGGACTGAAGCTTTCTTT
CASSQGLALRTEAFF
>TRBJ2-7|TRBV14|NA|NA
TGTGCCAGCAGCCAAGGACAGCAGCTCTCCTACGAGCAGTACTTC
CASSQGQQLSYEQYF
>TRBJ1-6|TRBV6-2/TRBV6-3|TRBD1|NA
TGTGCCAGCAGTCCGACCGGGACAGGGAATTCACCCCTCCACTTT
CASSPTGTGNSPLHF
>TRBJ2-3|TRBV20-1|TRBD2|NA
TGCAGTGCTAGCGGGGGGAGTTCAGATACGCAGTATTTT
CSASGGSSDTQYF
>TRBJ1-1|TRBV11-2|TRBD1|NA
TGTGCCAGCAGCCCCTCGGCGGGACAGGGGTTAGTAGCTTTCTTT
CASSPSAGQGLVAFF
>TRBJ1-4|TRBV3-1|NA|NA
TGTGCCAGCAGCCAAGCCAGTGAAAAACTGTTTTTT
CASSQASEKLFF
>TRBJ2-7|TRBV6-2/TRBV6-3|TRBD1|few
TGTGCCAGCAGGGGGACAGGGGACTACGAGCAGTACTTC
CASRGTGDYEQYF
>TRBJ2-5|TRBV27|NA|NA
TGTGCCAGCAGTGCGCTTAACAGAGAAGAGACCCAGTACTTC
CASSALNREETQYF
>TRBJ2-1|TRBV5-1|TRBD1|NA
TGCGCCAGCACCAGGGACAGGTACAACAATGAGCAGTTCTTC
CASTRDRYNNEQFF
>TRBJ2-7|TRBV4-1|NA|once
TGCGCCAGCAGCCAAGATCCCATACCGGGGAGCTCCTACGAGCAGTACTTC
CASSQDPIPGSSYEQYF
>TRBJ1-1|TRBV28|NA|few
TGTGCCAGCAGTGACCCCAGGGGAGCTTTCTTT
CASSDPRGAFF
>TRBJ2-7|TRBV27|NA|NA
TGTGCCAGCAGGGACATGGGGGCTGGGTCCTACGAGCAGTACTTC
CASRDMGAGSYEQYF
>TRBJ2-6|TRBV7-9|TRBD1|few
TGTGCCAGCAGCTCGCACAGGGGGACCGGGGCCAACGTCCTGACTTTC
CASSSHRGTGANVLTF
>TRBJ1-1|TRBV7-9|NA|NA
TGTGCCAGCAGCTTGGAGGCTAAGGACACTGAAGCTTTCTTT
CASSLEAKDTEAFF